What follows is one TCR beta chain and its context. Its antigen is currently unknown. The CDR3 spans 13 residues. Trimming shortened V by 6 bases and J by 4 bases, and 10 bases separated the two germline ends. The V gene's germline CDR1 is KGHSH and CDR2 LQKENI. This record belongs to a study of yellow fever vaccine responses in identical twins. Study-level results: Reportedly, the response of twins' T cells to the vaccine seemed partly convergent, partly personalized.

A single record per CDR3 protein comes from TCRdb applying MiXCR to the RT-PCR reads. The sample has around 13,000 distinct CDR3 sequences; 84% are singletons. The sequencing here drew on T cells from blood (PBMCs), unsorted or a sorted subset (not recorded which), taken before or after yellow fever vaccination (not recorded which). The rearrangement joins TRBV18 to TRBJ2-1, with D unclear. The clonotype originates from a woman under 30 who received the yellow fever vaccine. CDR3: CASSHDGYNEQFF. The CDR3 DNA follows: TGTGCCAGCTCGCACGACGGTTACAATGAGCAGTTCTTC. The whole variable domain, filled in from reference TRBV18 and TRBJ2-1, reads NAGVMQNPRHLVRRRGQEARLRCSPMKGHSHVYWYRQLPEEGLKFMVYLQKENIIDESGMPKERFSAEFPKEGPSILRIQQVVRGDSAAYFCASSHDGYNEQFFGPGTRLTVL.